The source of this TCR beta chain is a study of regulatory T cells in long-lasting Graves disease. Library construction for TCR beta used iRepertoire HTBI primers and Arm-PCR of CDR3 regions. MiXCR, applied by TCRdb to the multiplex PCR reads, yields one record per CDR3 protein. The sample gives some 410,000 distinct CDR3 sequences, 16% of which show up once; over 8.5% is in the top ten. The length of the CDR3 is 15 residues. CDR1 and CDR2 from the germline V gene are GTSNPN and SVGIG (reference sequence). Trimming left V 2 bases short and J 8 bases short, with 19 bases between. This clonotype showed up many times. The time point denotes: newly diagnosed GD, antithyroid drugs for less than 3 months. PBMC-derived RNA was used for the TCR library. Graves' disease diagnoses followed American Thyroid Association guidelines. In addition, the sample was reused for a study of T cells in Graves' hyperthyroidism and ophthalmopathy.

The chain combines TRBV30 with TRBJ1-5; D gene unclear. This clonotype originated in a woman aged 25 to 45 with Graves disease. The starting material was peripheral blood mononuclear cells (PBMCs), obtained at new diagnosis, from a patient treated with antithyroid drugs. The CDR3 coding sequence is TGTGCCTGGAGTCCCCAAGGAGGTCCTCAAAAGCCCCAGCATTTT. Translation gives CAWSPQGGPQKPQHF.